The present T cell receptor beta chain was sequenced within a study of blood T cell repertoires in COVID-19. Whole-study context: COVID-19 samples collected from the United States, Italy and Spain covered acute and convalescent phases. From T cells, B-cell-depleted T cells, or PBMCs came the material, which was cDNA or gDNA.

As processed by the authors: Reference gene primer amplification yielded estimated nucleated cell counts. The repertoire was sequenced with immunoSEQ multiplex PCR; TCRdb's copy has only in-frame clones and lacks some. V, J and clone size reflect that table, while D and trimming were determined from the DNA. The sample lists under 200,000 clones; roughly 84% were seen once. The CDR3 has 16 residues. Trimming at V came to 5 bases and at J to 7 bases, leaving 11 bases not matched to a gene. CDR1 SEHNR and CDR2 FQNEAQ come from the germline V gene (reference sequence). The chain carries TRBV7-9 and TRBJ1-6; TRBD1 matches 7 bases. The sequenced sample was peripheral blood. The TCR originated in a man between 60 and 70 years old who had recovered from COVID-19. The CDR3 DNA sequence: TGTGCCAGCAGCCCCCGACAGGGCTACGGGAATTCACCCCTCCACTTT. Translated: CASSPRQGYGNSPLHF.